The clone carrying this T cell receptor (beta chain) was picked up a small number of times. The antigen remains undetermined. The read ends 3 residues shy of where the CDR3 ends; the end is completed using the germline J gene. The CDR3 consists of 15 residues. V gave up 3 bases and J gave up 6 bases; unmatched junction bases: 6. Germline V lookup: CDR1 LNHDA, CDR2 SQIVND (reference sequence). The record originates from a study of T cell clonality in common variable immunodeficiency. Heparinized whole blood, roughly 5 to 9 ml, came from each donor. Produced via immunoSEQ multiplex PCR; TCRdb's table is partial and in-frame only. The sample includes fewer than 75,000 clones, none of them occurring once. Study-wide points: Links between repertoire features and CVID complications were heterogeneity-limited. Shared TCRbeta clones were fewer between CVID subjects than controls.

This receptor was identified in a person aged 18 to 75 in good health. The V and J genes are TRBV19 and TRBJ2-1, with TRBD1 matching over 9 bases. The specimen sequenced was peripheral blood mononuclear cells. The CDR3 protein is CASSIDRGVFNEQFF. CDR3 DNA (partial): TGTGCCAGTAGTATCGACAGGGGGGTGTTCAATGAG.